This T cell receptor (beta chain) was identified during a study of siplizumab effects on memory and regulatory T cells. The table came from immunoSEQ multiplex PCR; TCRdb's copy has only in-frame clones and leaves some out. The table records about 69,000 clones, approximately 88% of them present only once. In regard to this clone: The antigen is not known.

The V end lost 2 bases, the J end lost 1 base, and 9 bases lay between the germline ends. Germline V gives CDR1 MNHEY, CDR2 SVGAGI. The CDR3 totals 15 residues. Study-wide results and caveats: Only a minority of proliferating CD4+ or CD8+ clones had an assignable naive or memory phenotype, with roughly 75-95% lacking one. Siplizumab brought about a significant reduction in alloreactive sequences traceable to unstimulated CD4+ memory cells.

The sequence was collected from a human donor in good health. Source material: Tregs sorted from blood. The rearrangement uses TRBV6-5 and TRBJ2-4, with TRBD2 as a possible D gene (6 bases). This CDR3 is CASSYVRGAKNIQYF. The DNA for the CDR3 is TGTGCCAGCAGTTACGTTCGGGGGGCCAAAAACATTCAGTACTTC.